One and the same sample provided the 18 T cell receptor beta chains below, sequenced in a study of T cell responses to AZD1222 COVID-19 vaccine (dated by TCRdb to the early 2020s). The library was generated by the immunoSEQ multiplex PCR assay. TCRdb obtained this table from immuneACCESS and retained in-frame rearrangements with V and J assigned. These tables miss some clones; where compared with another copy, unresolved V genes account for less than half of the shortfall, and the remainder is unexplained. This sample is represented by under 150,000 clones; around 88% of them were singletons. The leading ten clones occupy about 6.8% of the sample. The sample's time point, from its label and the paper: about 28 days (+/-7) after the second vaccine dose. This sample comprised peripheral blood, obtained 28 days after the second AZD1222 dose. The receptor set was obtained from an adult who received the AZD1222 COVID-19 vaccine.

This chain connects TRBV12-3 or TRBV12-4 to TRBJ1-1; D gene unclear. Trimming took off 6 bases at V and 6 bases at J, with 14 bases between the two ends. The CDR3 has 13 amino acids. CDR3 amino acids: CASSVQVAPEAFF. CDR3 in DNA: TGTGCCAGCAGCGTCCAGGTGGCTCCTGAAGCTTTCTTT.

The chain is built from TRBV10-2 and TRBJ1-1; 8 nucleotides align to TRBD1. The CDR3 length is 16 residues. Trimming took 5 bases from V and 4 from J; bases not matched to a gene: 12. Germline V lookup: CDR1 WSHSY, CDR2 SAAADI. The CDR3 DNA sequence: TGCGCCAGCAGTTTACCGCGACAGGGGCAGGGCACTGAAGCTTTCTTT. This encodes CASSLPRQGQGTEAFF.

The V call is TRBV13, the J call TRBJ2-7, with 7 positions matching TRBD2. V shed 3 bases and J 12 bases; nucleotides not matched to a gene: 17. CDR3 size: 15 residues. Per germline, CDR1 PRHDT and CDR2 FYEKMQ (reference sequence). CDR3 nucleotides: TGTGCCAGCAGCTTGGGGGGAGGGACCCGCAAAGCGGCGTACTTC. It specifies CASSLGGGTRKAAYF.

The rearrangement uses TRBV25-1 and TRBJ1-6; D is unclear. V was trimmed by 4 bases and J by 3 bases, leaving 7 bases between them. Germline loops: CDR1 MGHDK, CDR2 SYGVNS. There are 14 residues in the CDR3. CDR3 amino acids: CASSVHHYNSPLHF. CDR3 sequence (DNA): TGTGCCAGCAGTGTTCACCACTATAATTCACCCCTCCACTTT.

V usage is TRBV7-2 and J usage is TRBJ2-3; 9 bases fit TRBD2. CDR1 SGHTA and CDR2 FQGNSA come from the germline V gene. V trimming: 3 bases; J trimming: 0 bases; junction bases outside the gene matches: 10. The CDR3 runs 18 residues. The CDR3 protein is CASSFVGGGGPSTDTQYF. CDR3 DNA: TGTGCCAGCAGCTTTGTAGGCGGGGGGGGCCCTAGCACAGATACGCAGTATTTT.

This chain connects TRBV28 to TRBJ1-2; D gene unclear. Germline CDR1 and CDR2: MDHEN and SYDVKM. The V gene lost 2 bases and the J gene lost 2 bases, with 9 bases spanning the gap. The CDR3 extends over 14 amino acids. CDR3 DNA sequence: TGTGCCAGCAGTTTAGCGTCGTGGAACTATGGCTACACCTTC. Residues: CASSLASWNYGYTF.

The CDR3 DNA is TGTGCCAGCAGCGCGGACAGCCCGCAGCTGTTTTTT. It encodes CASSADSPQLFF. The V call is TRBV2, the J call TRBJ2-2, with D possibly matching TRBD1 (6 bases). Per germline, CDR1 SNHLY and CDR2 FYNNEI. V lost 6 bases and J 12 bases, leaving 14 bases between the germline ends. The CDR3 has 12 amino acids.

The rearrangement links TRBV5-4 to TRBJ1-2, with D uncertain. The CDR3 length is 12 residues. V was shortened by 0 bases and J by 3 bases, with 3 bases between the two germline ends. Germline V gene sequence: CDR1 SGHNT, CDR2 YYREEE (reference sequence). CDR3 nucleotide sequence: TGTGCCAGCAGCTTGGGGGACTATGGCTACACCTTC. Protein sequence: CASSLGDYGYTF. The whole variable domain, filled in from reference TRBV5-4 and TRBJ1-2, reads ETGVTQSPTHLIKTRGQQVTLRCSSQSGHNTVSWYQQALGQGPQFIFQYYREEENGRGNFPPRFSGLQFPNYSSELNVNALELDDSALYLCASSLGDYGYTFGSGTRLTVV.

V and J are TRBV12-3 or TRBV12-4 and TRBJ1-5, with TRBD1 as a possible D gene (5 bases). The CDR3 covers 12 residues. Trimming stripped 4 bases from V and 11 bases from J, with 12 bases between. CDR3 sequence (DNA): TGTGCCAGCAGTTCCGCGTCGGGGGCCCAGCATTTT. Its translation: CASSSASGAQHF.

The rearrangement links TRBV6-5 to TRBJ1-1, with D perhaps TRBD1 (6 bases). Germline V CDR1 and CDR2: MNHEY, SVGAGI. CDR3 length equals 15 residues. Trimming took 3 bases from V and 5 from J, leaving 16 bases between them. For the CDR3, the DNA is TGTGCCAGCAGTTATTTGGGGGGCTTGGGAACTGAAGCTTTCTTT. This gives the protein CASSYLGGLGTEAFF.

V gene TRBV14 combines with J gene TRBJ1-2; 7 nucleotides align to TRBD1. The germline gives CDR1 SGHDN, CDR2 FVKESK. The CDR3 is 14 residues long. The J segment lost 7 bases and the V segment lost 4 bases, leaving 9 bases of the junction unmatched. This CDR3 is CASSPGQSILGYTF. CDR3 DNA: TGTGCCAGCAGCCCGGGACAGTCGATTCTTGGCTACACCTTC.

This chain links TRBV15 with TRBJ2-3; no definite D call. The ends were cut back, 3 bases at V and 6 bases at J, with 10 bases in the middle. The CDR3 is 13 amino acids. Per the germline V gene, CDR1 is LNHNV and CDR2 is YYDKDF (reference sequence). The chain's CDR3 is CATSRPPLDTQYF. The CDR3 DNA follows: TGTGCCACCAGCAGGCCCCCTTTGGATACGCAGTATTTT.

V is TRBV9 and J is TRBJ2-2, with TRBD1 identical over 10 bases. Germline V gene data show CDR1 as SGDLS and CDR2 as YYNGEE. J was trimmed by 4 bases and V by 3 bases; bases with no gene match: 9. The CDR3 covers 17 residues. The CDR3 sequence: CASSARTGGRPTGELFF. For the CDR3, the DNA is TGTGCCAGCAGCGCGAGGACAGGGGGGCGCCCCACCGGGGAGCTGTTTTTT.

The chain links TRBV14 to TRBJ1-4; no firm D call. The germline V gene has CDR1 SGHDN and CDR2 FVKESK. V gave up 4 bases and J gave up 8 bases, with 20 bases separating them. There are 16 residues in the CDR3. CDR3 sequence (DNA): TGTGCCAGCAGCCCCCGGACGTTACCCGGCGGGGAAAAACTGTTTTTT. Its translation is CASSPRTLPGGEKLFF.

The rearrangement links TRBV5-1 to TRBJ2-2; 13 bases fit TRBD2. Germline V lookup: CDR1 SGHRS, CDR2 YFSETQ. V gave up 2 bases and J gave up 3 bases; unmatched junction bases: 7. This CDR3 spans 18 amino acids. Written as DNA, the CDR3 is TGCGCCAGCAGCTTCGGGACTAGCGGGGATTTTCACACCGGGGAGCTGTTTTTT. Encoded protein: CASSFGTSGDFHTGELFF.

The V call is TRBV5-6, the J call TRBJ2-7, with D maybe TRBD1 (5 bases). V lost 0 bases, J lost 3 bases, and 7 bases lay in between. The CDR3 covers 13 residues. Germline V gene sequence: CDR1 SGHDT, CDR2 YYEEEE. CDR3 residues: CASSLAQGYEQYF. CDR3 nucleotides: TGTGCCAGCAGCTTGGCCCAGGGCTACGAGCAGTACTTC.

The V and J genes are TRBV5-4 and TRBJ1-3; D gene unclear. This CDR3 spans 15 amino acids. The V end was cut by 0 bases, the J end by 0 bases, with 7 bases between. In germline, CDR1 is SGHNT, CDR2 YYREEE (reference sequence). CDR3: CASSLDTVSGNTIYF. The CDR3 DNA sequence: TGTGCCAGCAGCTTGGATACAGTCTCTGGAAACACCATATATTTT.

The chain carries TRBV4-3 and TRBJ1-2; D might be TRBD1 (5 bases). Germline V CDR1 and CDR2: LGHNA, YSLEER. The CDR3 contains 17 residues. Between the trimmed V and J ends, which lost 0 bases and 4 bases, there was a span of 18 bases. In nucleotides, the CDR3 is TGCGCCAGCAGCCAAGAGGGTTCTCAGGGATGGGCCTATGGCTACACCTTC. Translation gives CASSQEGSQGWAYGYTF.